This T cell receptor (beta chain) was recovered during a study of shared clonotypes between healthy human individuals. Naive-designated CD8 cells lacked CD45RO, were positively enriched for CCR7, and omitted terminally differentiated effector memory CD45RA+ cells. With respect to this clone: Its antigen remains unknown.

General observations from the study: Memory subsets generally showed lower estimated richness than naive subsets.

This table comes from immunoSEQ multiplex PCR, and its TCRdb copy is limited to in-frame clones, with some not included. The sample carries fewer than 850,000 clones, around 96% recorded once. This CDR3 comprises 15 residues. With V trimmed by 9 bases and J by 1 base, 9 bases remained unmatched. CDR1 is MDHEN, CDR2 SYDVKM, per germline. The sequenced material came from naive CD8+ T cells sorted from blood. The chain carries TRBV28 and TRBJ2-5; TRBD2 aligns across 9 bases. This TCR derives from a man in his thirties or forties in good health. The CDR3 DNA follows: TGTGCCAGTAGAGCGGGAGCGGGGGGCCAAGAGACCCAGTACTTC. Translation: CASRAGAGGQETQYF.